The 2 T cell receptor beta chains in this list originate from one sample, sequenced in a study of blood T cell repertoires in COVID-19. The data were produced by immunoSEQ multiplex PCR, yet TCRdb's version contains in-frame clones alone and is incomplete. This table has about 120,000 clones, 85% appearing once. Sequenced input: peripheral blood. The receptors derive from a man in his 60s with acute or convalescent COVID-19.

CDR3 amino acids: CASSLFGGSYNEQFF. CDR3 sequence (DNA): TGTGCCAGCAGCTTATTTGGCGGATCCTACAATGAGCAGTTCTTC. The J gene is TRBJ2-1, the V gene TRBV7-9; D not resolved. Trimming took off 2 bases at V and 1 base at J, with 9 bases between the two ends. Germline V gives CDR1 SEHNR, CDR2 FQNEAQ (reference sequence). The CDR3 totals 15 residues. The full variable domain, its missing parts supplied by reference TRBV7-9 and TRBJ2-1, is DTGVSQNPRHKITKRGQNVTFRCDPISEHNRLYWYRQTLGQGPEFLTYFQNEAQLEKSRLLSDRFSAERPKGSFSTLEIQRTEQGDSAMYLCASSLFGGSYNEQFFGPGTRLTVL.

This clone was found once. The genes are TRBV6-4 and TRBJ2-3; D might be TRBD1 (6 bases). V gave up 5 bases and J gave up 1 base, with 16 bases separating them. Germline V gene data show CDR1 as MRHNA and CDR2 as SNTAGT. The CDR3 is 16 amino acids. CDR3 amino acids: CASSPSQGIGTDTQYF. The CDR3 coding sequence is TGTGCCAGCAGTCCTTCTCAGGGGATTGGCACAGATACGCAGTATTTT.